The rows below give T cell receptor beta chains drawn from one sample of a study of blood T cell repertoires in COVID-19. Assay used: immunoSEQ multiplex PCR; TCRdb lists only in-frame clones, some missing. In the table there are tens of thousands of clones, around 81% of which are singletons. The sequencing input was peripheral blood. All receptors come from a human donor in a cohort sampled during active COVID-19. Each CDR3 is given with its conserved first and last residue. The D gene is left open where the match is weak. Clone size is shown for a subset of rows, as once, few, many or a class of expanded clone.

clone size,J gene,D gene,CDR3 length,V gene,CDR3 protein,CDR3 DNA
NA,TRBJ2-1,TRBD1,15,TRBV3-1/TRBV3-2,CASNPDRAGHNEQFF,TGTGCCAGCAATCCCGACAGGGCAGGACACAATGAGCAGTTCTTC
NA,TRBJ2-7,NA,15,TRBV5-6,CASSLAGGFIYEQYF,TGTGCCAGCAGCTTGGCGGGGGGCTTTATCTACGAGCAGTACTTC
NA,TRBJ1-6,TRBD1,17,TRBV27,CASSLRPPGQNNSPLHF,TGTGCCAGCAGTTTAAGGCCCCCGGGACAGAATAATTCACCCCTCCACTTT
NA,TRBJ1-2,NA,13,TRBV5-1,CASSQGHFYGYTF,TGCGCCAGCAGCCAGGGTCACTTCTATGGCTACACCTTC
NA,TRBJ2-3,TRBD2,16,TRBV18,CASSPPSGGAADTQYF,TGTGCCAGCTCACCACCAAGCGGGGGGGCCGCAGATACGCAGTATTTT
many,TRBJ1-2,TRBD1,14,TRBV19,CASSSTGDNYGYTF,TGTGCCAGTAGTTCGACAGGGGATAACTATGGCTACACCTTC
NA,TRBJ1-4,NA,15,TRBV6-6,CASRLQGPTNEKLFF,TGTGCCAGCAGACTACAGGGCCCAACTAATGAAAAACTGTTTTTT
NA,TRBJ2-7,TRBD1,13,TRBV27,CASSVDRGGEQYF,TGTGCCAGCAGTGTGGACAGGGGAGGCGAGCAGTACTTC
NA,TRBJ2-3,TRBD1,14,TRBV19,CASRKQGSTDTQYF,TGTGCCAGTAGAAAACAGGGGTCAACAGATACGCAGTATTTT
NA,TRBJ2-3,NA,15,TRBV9,CASSTLLEGTDTQYF,TGTGCCAGCAGCACCCTGTTGGAGGGCACAGATACGCAGTATTTT
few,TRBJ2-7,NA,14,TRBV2,CASSEGGLPYEQYF,TGTGCCAGCAGTGAGGGGGGACTCCCCTACGAGCAGTACTTC
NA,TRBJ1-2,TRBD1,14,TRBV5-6,CASRGQGAWDGYTF,TGTGCCAGCAGAGGACAGGGGGCGTGGGATGGCTACACCTTC
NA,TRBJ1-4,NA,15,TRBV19,CASRPIAGLNEKLFF,TGTGCCAGTAGACCAATTGCGGGGCTTAATGAAAAACTGTTTTTT
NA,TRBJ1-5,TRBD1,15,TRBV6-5,CASSYRTGNNQPQHF,TGTGCCAGCAGTTACAGGACAGGGAACAATCAGCCCCAGCATTTT
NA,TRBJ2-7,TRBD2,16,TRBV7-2,CASSLEGTSGGYEQYF,TGTGCCAGCAGCTTAGAGGGGACTAGCGGGGGCTACGAGCAGTACTTC
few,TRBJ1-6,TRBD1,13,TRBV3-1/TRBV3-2,CASSDRGYSPLHF,TGTGCCAGCAGTGACAGGGGGTATTCACCCCTCCACTTT
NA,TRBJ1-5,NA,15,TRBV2,CASQREGQLGQPQHF,TGTGCCAGCCAACGGGAGGGGCAGTTAGGTCAGCCCCAGCATTTT
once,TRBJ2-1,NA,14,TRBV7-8,CASSLAPAYNEQFF,TGTGCCAGCAGCTTAGCCCCGGCCTACAATGAGCAGTTCTTC
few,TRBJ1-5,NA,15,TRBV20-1,CSASDSDRRNQPQHF,TGCAGTGCTAGTGATTCGGACAGACGCAATCAGCCCCAGCATTTT
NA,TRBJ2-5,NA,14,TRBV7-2,CASSLDGGRETQYF,TGTGCCAGCAGCTTAGACGGAGGGAGGGAGACCCAGTACTTC
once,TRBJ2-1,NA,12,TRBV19,CASKGRVGEQFF,TGTGCCAGTAAAGGCAGGGTAGGTGAGCAGTTCTTC
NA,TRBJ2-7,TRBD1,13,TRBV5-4,CASSSGQWYEQYF,TGTGCCAGCAGCTCGGGACAGTGGTACGAGCAGTACTTC
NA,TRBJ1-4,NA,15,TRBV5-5,CASSGVDKGNEKLFF,TGTGCCAGCAGCGGGGTGGACAAGGGGAATGAAAAACTGTTTTTT
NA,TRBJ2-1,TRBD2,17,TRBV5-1,CASSFTSGTSSYNEQFF,TGCGCCAGCAGCTTTACTAGCGGCACAAGCTCCTACAATGAGCAGTTCTTC